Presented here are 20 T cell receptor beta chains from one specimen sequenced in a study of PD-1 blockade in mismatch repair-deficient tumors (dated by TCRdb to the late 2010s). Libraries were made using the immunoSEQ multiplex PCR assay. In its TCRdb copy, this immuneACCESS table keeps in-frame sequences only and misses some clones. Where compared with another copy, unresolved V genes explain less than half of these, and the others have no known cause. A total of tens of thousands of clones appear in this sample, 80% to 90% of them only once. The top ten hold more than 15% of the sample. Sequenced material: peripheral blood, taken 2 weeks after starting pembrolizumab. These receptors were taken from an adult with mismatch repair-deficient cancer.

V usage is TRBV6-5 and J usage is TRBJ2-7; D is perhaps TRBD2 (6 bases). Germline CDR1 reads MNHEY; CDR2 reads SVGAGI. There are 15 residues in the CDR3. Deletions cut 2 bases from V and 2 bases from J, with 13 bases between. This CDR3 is CASSYEGGGAYEQYF. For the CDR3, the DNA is TGTGCCAGCAGTTACGAGGGAGGAGGAGCCTACGAGCAGTACTTC.

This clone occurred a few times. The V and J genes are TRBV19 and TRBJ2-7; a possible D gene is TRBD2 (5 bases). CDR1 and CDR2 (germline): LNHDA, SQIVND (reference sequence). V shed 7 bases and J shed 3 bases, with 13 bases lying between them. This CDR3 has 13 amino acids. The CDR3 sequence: CASTRTPGYEQYF. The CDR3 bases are TGTGCCAGTACCCGGACTCCAGGCTACGAGCAGTACTTC.

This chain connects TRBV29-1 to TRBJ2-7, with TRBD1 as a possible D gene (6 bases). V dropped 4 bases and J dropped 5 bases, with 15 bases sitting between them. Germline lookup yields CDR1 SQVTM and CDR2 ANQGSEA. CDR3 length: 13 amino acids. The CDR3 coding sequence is TGCAGCGTTGTAGGTGGGACAAAGCACGAGCAGTACTTC. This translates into CSVVGGTKHEQYF.

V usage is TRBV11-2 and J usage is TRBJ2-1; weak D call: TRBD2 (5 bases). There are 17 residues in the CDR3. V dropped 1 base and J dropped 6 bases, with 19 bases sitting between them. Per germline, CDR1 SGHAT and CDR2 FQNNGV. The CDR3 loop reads CASSLGARGPPANEQFF. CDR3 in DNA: TGTGCCAGCAGCTTAGGGGCCCGAGGGCCCCCCGCCAATGAGCAGTTCTTC.

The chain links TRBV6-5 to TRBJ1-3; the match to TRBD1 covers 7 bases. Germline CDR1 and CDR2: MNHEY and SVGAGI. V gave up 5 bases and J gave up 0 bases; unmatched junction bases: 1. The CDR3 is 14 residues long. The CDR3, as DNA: TGTGCCAGCAGTGACAGGGACTCTGGAAACACCATATATTTT. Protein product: CASSDRDSGNTIYF.

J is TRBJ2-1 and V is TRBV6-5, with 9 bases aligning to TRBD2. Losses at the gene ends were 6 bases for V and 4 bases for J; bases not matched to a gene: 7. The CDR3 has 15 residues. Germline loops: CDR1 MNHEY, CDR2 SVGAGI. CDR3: CASSISGSPYNEQFF. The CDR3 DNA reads TGTGCCAGCAGCATTAGCGGGAGCCCTTACAATGAGCAGTTCTTC.

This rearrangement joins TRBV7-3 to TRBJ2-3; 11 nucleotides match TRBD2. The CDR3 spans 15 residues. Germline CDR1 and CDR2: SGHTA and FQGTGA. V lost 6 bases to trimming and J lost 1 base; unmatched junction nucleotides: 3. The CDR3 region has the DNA TGTGCCAGCAGTTATAGCGGGAGGGGCACAGATACGCAGTATTTT. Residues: CASSYSGRGTDTQYF.

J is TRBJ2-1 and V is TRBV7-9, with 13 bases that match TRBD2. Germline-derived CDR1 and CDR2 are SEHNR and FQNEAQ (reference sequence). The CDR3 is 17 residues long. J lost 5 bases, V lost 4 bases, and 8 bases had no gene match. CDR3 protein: CASSSRGGLAGHNEQFF. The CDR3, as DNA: TGTGCCAGCAGCTCCCGAGGGGGACTAGCGGGACACAATGAGCAGTTCTTC. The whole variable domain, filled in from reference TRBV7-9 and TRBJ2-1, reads DTGVSQNPRHKITKRGQNVTFRCDPISEHNRLYWYRQTLGQGPEFLTYFQNEAQLEKSRLLSDRFSAERPKGSFSTLEIQRTEQGDSAMYLCASSSRGGLAGHNEQFFGPGTRLTVL.

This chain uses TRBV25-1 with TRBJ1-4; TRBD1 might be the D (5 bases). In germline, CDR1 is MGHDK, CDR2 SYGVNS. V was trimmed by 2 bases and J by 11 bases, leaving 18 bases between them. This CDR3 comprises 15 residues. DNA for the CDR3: TGTGCCAGCAGTGAAAGCGGACATGACAGCCATAAACTGTTTTTT. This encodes CASSESGHDSHKLFF. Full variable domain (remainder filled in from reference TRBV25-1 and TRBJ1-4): EADIYQTPRYLVIGTGKKITLECSQTMGHDKMYWYQQDPGMELHLIHYSYGVNSTEKGDLSSESTVSRIRTEHFPLTLESARPSHTSQYLCASSESGHDSHKLFFGSGTQLSVL.

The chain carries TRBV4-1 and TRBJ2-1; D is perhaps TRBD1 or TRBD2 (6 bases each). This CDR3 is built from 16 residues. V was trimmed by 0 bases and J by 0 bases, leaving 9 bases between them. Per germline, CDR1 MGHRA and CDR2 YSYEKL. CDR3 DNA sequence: TGCGCCAGCAGCCAAGATTGGGGGGCCTCCTACAATGAGCAGTTCTTC. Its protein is CASSQDWGASYNEQFF.

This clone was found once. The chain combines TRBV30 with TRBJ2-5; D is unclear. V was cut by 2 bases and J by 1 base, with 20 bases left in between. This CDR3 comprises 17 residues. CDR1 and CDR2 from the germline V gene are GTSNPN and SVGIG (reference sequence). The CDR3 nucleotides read TGTGCCTGGAGTTTTGGCACGGGCGGAAGGCTCCAAGAGACCCAGTACTTC. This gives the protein CAWSFGTGGRLQETQYF.

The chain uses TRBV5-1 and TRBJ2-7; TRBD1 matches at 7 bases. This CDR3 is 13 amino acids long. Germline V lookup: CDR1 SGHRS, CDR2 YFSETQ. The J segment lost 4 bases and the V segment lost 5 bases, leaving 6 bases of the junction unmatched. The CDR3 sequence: CASRVGGEYEQYF. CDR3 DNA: TGCGCCAGCAGGGTAGGGGGCGAGTACGAGCAGTACTTC.

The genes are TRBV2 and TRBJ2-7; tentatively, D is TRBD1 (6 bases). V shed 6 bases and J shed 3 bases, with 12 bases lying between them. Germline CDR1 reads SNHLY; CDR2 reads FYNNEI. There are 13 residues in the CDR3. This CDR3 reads CASRDSGNYEQYF. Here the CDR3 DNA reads TGTGCCAGCAGGGACAGCGGAAACTACGAGCAGTACTTC.

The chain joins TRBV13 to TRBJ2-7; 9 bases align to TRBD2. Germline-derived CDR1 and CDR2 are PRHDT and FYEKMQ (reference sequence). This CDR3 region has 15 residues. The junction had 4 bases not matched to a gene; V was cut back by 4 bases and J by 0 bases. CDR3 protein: CASSSGLAASYEQYF. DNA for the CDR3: TGTGCCAGCAGCTCGGGACTAGCCGCCTCCTACGAGCAGTACTTC.

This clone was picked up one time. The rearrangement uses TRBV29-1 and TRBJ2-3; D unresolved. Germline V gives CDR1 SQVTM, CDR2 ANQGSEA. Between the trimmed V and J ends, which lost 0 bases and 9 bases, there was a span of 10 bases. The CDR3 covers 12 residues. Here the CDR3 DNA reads TGCAGCGTTGAAGAGGACGTGAGGACGCAGTATTTT. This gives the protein CSVEEDVRTQYF.

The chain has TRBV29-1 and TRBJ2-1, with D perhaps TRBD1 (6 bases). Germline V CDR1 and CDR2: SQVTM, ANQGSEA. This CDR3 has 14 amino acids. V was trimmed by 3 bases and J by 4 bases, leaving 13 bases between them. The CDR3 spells CSVDGGRGYNEQFF. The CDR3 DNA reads TGCAGCGTTGATGGGGGCCGGGGTTACAATGAGCAGTTCTTC.

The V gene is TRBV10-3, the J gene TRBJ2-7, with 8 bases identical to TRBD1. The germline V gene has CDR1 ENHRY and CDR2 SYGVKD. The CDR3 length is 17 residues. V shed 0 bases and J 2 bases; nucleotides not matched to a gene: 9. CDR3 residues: CAISESIRGPRAYEQYF. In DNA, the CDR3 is TGTGCCATCAGTGAGTCAATCAGGGGGCCGAGGGCCTACGAGCAGTACTTC.

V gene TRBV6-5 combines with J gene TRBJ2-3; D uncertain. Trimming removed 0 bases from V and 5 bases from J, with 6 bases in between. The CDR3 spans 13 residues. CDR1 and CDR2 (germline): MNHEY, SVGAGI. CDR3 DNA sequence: TGTGCCAGCAGTTACTCGATAGGAGATACGCAGTATTTT. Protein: CASSYSIGDTQYF.

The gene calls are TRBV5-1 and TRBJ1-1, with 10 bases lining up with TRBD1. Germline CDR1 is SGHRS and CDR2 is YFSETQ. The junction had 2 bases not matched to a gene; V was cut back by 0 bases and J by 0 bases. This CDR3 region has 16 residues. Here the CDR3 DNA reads TGCGCCAGCAGCTTGGAGACAGGGGGCCTGAACACTGAAGCTTTCTTT. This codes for CASSLETGGLNTEAFF. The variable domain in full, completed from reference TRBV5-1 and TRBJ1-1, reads KAGVTQTPRYLIKTRGQQVTLSCSPISGHRSVSWYQQTPGQGLQFLFEYFSETQRNKGNFPGRFSGRQFSNSRSEMNVSTLELGDSALYLCASSLETGGLNTEAFFGQGTRLTVV.

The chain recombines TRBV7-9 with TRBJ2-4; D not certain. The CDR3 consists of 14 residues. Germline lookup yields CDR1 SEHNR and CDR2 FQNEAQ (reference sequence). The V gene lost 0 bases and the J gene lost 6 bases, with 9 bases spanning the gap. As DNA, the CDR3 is TGTGCCAGCAGCTTAGCCAACCCCAGAAACATTCAGTACTTC. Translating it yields CASSLANPRNIQYF.